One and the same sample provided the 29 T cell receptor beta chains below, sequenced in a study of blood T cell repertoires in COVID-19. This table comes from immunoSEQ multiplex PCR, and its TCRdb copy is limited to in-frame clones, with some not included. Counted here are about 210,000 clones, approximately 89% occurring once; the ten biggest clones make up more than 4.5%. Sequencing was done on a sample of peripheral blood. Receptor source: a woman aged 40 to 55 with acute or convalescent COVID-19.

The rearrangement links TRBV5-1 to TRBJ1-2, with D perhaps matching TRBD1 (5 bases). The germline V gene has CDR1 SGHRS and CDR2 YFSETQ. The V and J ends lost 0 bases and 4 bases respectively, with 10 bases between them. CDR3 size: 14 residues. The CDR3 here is CASSLERQGYGYTF. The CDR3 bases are TGCGCCAGCAGCTTGGAACGGCAGGGCTATGGCTACACCTTC.

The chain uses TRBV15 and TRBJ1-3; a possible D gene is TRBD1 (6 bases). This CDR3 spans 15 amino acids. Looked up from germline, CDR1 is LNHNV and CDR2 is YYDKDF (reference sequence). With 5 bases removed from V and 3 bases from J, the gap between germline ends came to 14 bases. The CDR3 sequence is CATSEEGGYGNTIYF. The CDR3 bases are TGTGCCACCAGCGAAGAAGGGGGATATGGAAACACCATATATTTT.

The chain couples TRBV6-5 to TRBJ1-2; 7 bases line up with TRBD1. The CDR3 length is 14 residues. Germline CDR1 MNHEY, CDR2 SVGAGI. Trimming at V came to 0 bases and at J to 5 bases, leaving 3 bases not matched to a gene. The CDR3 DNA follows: TGTGCCAGCAGTTACTCGACAGGGAAATATGGCTACACCTTC. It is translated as CASSYSTGKYGYTF.

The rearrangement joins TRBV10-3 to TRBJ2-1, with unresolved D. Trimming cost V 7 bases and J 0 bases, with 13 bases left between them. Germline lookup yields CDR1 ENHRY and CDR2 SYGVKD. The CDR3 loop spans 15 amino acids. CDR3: CAITDSLSSYNEQFF. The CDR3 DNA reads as TGTGCCATCACTGACTCGCTGAGCTCCTACAATGAGCAGTTCTTC.

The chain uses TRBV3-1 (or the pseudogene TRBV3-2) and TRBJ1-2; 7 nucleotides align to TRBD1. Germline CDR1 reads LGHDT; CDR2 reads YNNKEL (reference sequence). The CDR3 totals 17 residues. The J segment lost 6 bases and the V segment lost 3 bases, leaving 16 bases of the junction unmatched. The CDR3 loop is CASSQGFLGTDINGYTF. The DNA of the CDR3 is TGTGCCAGCAGCCAGGGATTCCTTGGGACAGACATTAATGGCTACACCTTC.

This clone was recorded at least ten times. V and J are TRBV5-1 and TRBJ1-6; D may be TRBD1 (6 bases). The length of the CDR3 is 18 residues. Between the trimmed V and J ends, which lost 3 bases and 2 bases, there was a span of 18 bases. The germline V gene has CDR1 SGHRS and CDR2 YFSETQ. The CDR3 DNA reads TGCGCCAGCAGCTACATCGCGGGGGGGCGCACCTATAATTCACCCCTCCACTTT. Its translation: CASSYIAGGRTYNSPLHF.

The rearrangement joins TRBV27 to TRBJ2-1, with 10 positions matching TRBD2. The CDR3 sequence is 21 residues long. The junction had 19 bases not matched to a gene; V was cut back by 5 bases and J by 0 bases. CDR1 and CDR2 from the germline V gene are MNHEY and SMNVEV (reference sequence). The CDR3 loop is CASSQRPPGTSDQSSYNEQFF. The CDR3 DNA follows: TGTGCCAGCAGTCAAAGACCCCCCGGGACTAGCGACCAGAGCTCCTACAATGAGCAGTTCTTC.

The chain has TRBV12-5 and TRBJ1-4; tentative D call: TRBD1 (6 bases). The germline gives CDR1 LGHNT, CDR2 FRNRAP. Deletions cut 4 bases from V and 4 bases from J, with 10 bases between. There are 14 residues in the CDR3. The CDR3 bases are TGTGCTAGTGGTTCGGACAGTCTTAATGAAAAACTGTTTTTT. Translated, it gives CASGSDSLNEKLFF.

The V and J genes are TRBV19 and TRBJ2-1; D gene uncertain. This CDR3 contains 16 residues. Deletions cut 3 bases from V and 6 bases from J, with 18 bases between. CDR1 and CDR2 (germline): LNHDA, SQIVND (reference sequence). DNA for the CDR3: TGTGCCAGTAGTATCACCCAGGCCCCTGGGTTCAATGAGCAGTTCTTC. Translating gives CASSITQAPGFNEQFF.

CDR3: CATTSTGSMTYTF. The CDR3 nucleotides read TGTGCCACCACTTCGACAGGGTCCATGACCTACACCTTC. The rearrangement joins TRBV24-1 to TRBJ1-2, with 7 positions matching TRBD1. This CDR3 region has 13 residues. Looked up from germline, CDR1 is KGHDR and CDR2 is SFDVKD. With V trimmed by 8 bases and J by 10 bases, 12 bases remained unmatched.

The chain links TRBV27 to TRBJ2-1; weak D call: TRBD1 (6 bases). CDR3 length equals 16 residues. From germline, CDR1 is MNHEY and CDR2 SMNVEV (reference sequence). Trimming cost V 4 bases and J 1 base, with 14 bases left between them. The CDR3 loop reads CASSSSTGWSYNEQFF. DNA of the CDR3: TGTGCCAGCAGTTCATCAACAGGGTGGTCCTACAATGAGCAGTTCTTC.

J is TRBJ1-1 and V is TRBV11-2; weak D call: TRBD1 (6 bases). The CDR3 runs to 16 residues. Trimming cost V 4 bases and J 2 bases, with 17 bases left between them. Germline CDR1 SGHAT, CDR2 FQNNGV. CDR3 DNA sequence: TGTGCCAGCAGCTCCGGGACACCAGGTATTAACACTGAAGCTTTCTTT. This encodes CASSSGTPGINTEAFF.

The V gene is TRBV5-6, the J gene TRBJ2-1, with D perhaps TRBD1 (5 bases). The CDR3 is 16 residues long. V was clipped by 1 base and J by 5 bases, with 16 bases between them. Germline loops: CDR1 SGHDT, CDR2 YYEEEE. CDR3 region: CASSLISLGPNNEQFF. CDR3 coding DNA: TGTGCCAGCAGCTTGATTTCCTTGGGGCCTAACAATGAGCAGTTCTTC.

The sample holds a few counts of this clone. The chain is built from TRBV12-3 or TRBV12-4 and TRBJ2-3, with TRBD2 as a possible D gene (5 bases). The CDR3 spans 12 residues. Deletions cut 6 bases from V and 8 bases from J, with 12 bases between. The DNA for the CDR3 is TGTGCCAGCAGATTCCTCGCGGGTACGCAGTATTTT. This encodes CASRFLAGTQYF.

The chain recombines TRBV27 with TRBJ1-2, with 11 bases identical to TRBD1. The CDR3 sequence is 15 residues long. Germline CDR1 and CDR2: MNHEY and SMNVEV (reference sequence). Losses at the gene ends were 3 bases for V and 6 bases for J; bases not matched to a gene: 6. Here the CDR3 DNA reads TGTGCCAGCAGTTTTCGTTGGACAGGGGGCAATGGCTACACCTTC. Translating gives CASSFRWTGGNGYTF.

CDR3 loop: CAWTRATYGYTF. The CDR3 DNA follows: TGTGCCTGGACGCGGGCTACCTATGGCTACACCTTC. The chain employs TRBV30 and TRBJ1-2; no definite D call. Germline values: CDR1 GTSNPN, CDR2 SVGIG (reference sequence). CDR3 length equals 12 residues. The ends were cut back, 4 bases at V and 4 bases at J, with 10 bases in the middle.

The CDR3 nucleotides read TGTGCCGTTCCTGGACAGACCAATCAGCCCCAGCATTTT. Translating gives CAVPGQTNQPQHF. The gene calls are TRBV25-1 and TRBJ1-5; D is possibly TRBD1 (6 bases). Trimming cost V 11 bases and J 3 bases, with 14 bases left between them. The CDR3 sequence is 13 residues long. Germline CDR1 is MGHDK and CDR2 is SYGVNS.

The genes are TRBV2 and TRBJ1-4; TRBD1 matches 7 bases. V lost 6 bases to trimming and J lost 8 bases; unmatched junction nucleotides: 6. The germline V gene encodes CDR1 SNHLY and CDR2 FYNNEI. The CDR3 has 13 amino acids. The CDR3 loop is CASSRQGWEKLFF. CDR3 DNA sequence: TGTGCCAGCAGCCGACAGGGATGGGAAAAACTGTTTTTT.

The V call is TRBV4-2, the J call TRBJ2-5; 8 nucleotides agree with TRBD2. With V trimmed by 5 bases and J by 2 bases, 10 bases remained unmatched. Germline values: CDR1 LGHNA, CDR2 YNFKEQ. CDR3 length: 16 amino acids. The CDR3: CASSSTVGGAQETQYF. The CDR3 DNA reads TGTGCCAGCAGCTCCACGGTCGGGGGGGCGCAAGAGACCCAGTACTTC.

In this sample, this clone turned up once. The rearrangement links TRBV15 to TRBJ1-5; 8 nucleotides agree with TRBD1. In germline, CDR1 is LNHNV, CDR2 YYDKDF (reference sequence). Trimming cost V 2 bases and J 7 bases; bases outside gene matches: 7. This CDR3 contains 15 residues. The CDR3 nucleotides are TGTGCCACCAGCAGATACAGGGGGAAAGGGCAGCCCCAGCATTTT. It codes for CATSRYRGKGQPQHF.

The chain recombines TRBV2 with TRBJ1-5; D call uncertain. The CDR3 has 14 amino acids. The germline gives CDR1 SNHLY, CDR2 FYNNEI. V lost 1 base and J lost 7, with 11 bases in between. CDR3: CASSEEATGQPQHF. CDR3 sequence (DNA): TGTGCCAGCAGTGAAGAAGCGACCGGCCAGCCCCAGCATTTT.

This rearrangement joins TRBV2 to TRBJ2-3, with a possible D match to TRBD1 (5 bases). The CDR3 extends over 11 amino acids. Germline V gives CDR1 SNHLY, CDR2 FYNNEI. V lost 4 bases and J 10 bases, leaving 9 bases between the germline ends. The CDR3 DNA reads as TGTGCCAGCAGTGGCAGGGTGGCGCAGTATTTT. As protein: CASSGRVAQYF.

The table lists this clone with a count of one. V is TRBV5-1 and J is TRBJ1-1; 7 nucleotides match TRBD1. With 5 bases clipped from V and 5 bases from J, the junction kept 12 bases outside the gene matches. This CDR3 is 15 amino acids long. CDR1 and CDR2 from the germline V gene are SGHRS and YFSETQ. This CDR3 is CASRLTGTDATEAFF. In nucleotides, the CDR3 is TGCGCCAGCAGACTGACCGGGACAGACGCGACTGAAGCTTTCTTT.

Here the CDR3 DNA reads TGTGCCAGCAGTAGCGCGGTAGCTGGGGCCAACGTCCTGACTTTC. Protein product: CASSSAVAGANVLTF. V gene TRBV27 combines with J gene TRBJ2-6, with D hard to call. The CDR3 length is 15 residues. The V and J ends lost 5 bases and 2 bases respectively, with 10 bases between them. The germline V gene has CDR1 MNHEY and CDR2 SMNVEV (reference sequence).

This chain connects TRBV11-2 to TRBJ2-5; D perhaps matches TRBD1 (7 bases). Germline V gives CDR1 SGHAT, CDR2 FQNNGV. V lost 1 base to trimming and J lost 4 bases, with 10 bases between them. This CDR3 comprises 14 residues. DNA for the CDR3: TGTGCCAGCAGCTTAGTCCAGGGGGGAGAGACCCAGTACTTC. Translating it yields CASSLVQGGETQYF.

The CDR3 loop is CASSPLRTGPGTEAFF. The CDR3, as DNA: TGTGCCAGCAGCCCCTTACGGACAGGCCCAGGGACTGAAGCTTTCTTT. The V gene is TRBV5-4, the J gene TRBJ1-1; 7 bases align to TRBD1. V lost 4 bases to trimming and J lost 5 bases; unmatched junction nucleotides: 14. CDR1 and CDR2 from the germline V gene are SGHNT and YYREEE (reference sequence). The CDR3 is 16 residues long.

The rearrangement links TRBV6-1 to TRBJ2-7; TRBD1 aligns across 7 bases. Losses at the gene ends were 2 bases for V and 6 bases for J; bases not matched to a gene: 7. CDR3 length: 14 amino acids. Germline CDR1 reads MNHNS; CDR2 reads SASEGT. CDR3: CASSEPTGASEQYV. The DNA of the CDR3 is TGTGCCAGCAGTGAACCAACAGGGGCTAGCGAGCAGTACGTC.

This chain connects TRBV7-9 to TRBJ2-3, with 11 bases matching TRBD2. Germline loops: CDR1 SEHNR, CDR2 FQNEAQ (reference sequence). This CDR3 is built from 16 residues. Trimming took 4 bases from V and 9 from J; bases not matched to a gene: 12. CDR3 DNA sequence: TGTGCCAGCAGCTCGATTTTAGCGGGGGGGCCTGGCACGCAGTATTTT. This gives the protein CASSSILAGGPGTQYF.

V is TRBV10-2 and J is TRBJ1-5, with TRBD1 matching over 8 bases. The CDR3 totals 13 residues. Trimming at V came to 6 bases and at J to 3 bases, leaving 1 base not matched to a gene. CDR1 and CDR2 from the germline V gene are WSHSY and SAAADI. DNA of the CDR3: TGCGCCAGCAGGGACAGGGTCAATCAGCCCCAGCATTTT. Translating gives CASRDRVNQPQHF.